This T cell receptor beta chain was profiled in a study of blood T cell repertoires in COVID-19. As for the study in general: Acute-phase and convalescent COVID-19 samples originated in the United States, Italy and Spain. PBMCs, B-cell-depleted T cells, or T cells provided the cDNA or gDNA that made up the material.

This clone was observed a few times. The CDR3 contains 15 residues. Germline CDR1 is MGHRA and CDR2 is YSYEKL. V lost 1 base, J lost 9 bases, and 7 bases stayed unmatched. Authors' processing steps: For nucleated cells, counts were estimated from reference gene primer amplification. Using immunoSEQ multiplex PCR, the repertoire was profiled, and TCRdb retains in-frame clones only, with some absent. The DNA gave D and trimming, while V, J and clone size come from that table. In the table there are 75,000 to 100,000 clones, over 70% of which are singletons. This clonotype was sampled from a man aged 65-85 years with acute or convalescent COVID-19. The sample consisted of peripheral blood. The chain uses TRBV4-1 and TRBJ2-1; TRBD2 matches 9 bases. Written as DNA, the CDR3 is TGCGCCAGCAGCCAAGCGGCGGGAGGGTTCGGTGAGCAGTTCTTC. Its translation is CASSQAAGGFGEQFF.